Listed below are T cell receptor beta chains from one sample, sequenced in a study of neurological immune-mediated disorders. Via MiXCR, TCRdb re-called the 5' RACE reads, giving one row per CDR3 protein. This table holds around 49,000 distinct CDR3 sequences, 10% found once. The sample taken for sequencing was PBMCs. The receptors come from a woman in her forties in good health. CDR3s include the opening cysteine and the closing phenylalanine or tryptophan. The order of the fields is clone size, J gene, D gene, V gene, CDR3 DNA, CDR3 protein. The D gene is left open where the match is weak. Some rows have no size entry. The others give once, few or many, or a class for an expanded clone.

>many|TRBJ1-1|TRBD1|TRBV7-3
TGTGCCAGCAGGCGACAGGGAGGGAACACTGAAGCTTTCTTT
CASRRQGGNTEAFF
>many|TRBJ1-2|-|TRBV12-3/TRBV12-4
TGTGCCAGCAGTTCGGACGTCCAAATCAGTGGCTACACCTTC
CASSSDVQISGYTF
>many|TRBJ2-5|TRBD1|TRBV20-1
TGCAGTGCTAGAGACCCTTTGCAGGGGGCGTGGGAGACCCAGTACTTC
CSARDPLQGAWETQYF
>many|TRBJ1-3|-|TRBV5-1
TGCGCCAGCAGCTTTAGGACTGCCGACACCATATATTTT
CASSFRTADTIYF
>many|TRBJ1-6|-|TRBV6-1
TGTGCCAGCAGGGTGGTGTTTTCGGATAATTCACCCCTCCACTTT
CASRVVFSDNSPLHF
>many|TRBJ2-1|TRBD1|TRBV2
TGTGCCAGCAGTAAGGACAGGGGGCTCAATGAGCAGTTCTTC
CASSKDRGLNEQFF
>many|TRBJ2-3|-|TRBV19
TGTGCCAGTAGTATAGCCGAAAGGGATACGCAGTATTTT
CASSIAERDTQYF
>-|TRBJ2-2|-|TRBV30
TGTGCCTGGCGTGTAGCGGCCTACGGGGAGCTGTTTTTT
CAWRVAAYGELFF
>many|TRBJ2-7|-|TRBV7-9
TGTGCCAGCAGCTCTCGCCGAGTTGTCGAGCAGTACTTC
CASSSRRVVEQYF
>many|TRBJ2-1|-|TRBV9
TGTGCCAGCAGCGTCCAAGTCGGGGACAATGAGCAGTTCTTC
CASSVQVGDNEQFF
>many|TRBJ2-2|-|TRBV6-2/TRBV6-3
TGTGCCACACAGGGGGGCGGGAGCCCGGACACCGGGGAGCTGTTTTTT
CATQGGGSPDTGELFF
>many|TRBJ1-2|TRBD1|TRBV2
TGTGCCAGCAGTGAAAGTCAGGGGGCGCAGGGCTACACCTTC
CASSESQGAQGYTF
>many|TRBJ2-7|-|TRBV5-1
TGCGCCAGCAGCTTGTTTGTCAGGGAAGGGAGCTACGAGCAGTACTTC
CASSLFVREGSYEQYF
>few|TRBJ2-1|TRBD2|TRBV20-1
TGCAGAGCGACTAGCGGCAATGAGCAGTTCTTC
CRATSGNEQFF
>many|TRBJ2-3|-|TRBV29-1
TGCAGCGTTGTACGAGACAGGAACACAGATACGCAGTATTTT
CSVVRDRNTDTQYF
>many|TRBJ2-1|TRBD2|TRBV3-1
TGTGCCAGCAGTCAAGCGGGGGGGCGTGAGCAGTTCTTC
CASSQAGGREQFF
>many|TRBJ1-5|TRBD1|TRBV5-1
TGCGCCAGCAGCTTGGGGACAGGGGGAAGTCAGCCCCAGCATTTT
CASSLGTGGSQPQHF
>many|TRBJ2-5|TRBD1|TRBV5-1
TGCGCCAGCAGCGGGGGACAGGGGGAGACCCAGTACTTC
CASSGGQGETQYF
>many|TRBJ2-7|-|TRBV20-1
TGCAGTGCTAGAGATAGCAGGGGCGGACACGAGCAGTACTTC
CSARDSRGGHEQYF
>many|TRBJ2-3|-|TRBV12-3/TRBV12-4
TGTGCCAGCAGTCCGCTTCAAGGGGGTACGCAGTATTTT
CASSPLQGGTQYF
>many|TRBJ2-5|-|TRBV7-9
TGTGCCAGCAGCTTTGGGGAAGAGACCCAGTACTTC
CASSFGEETQYF
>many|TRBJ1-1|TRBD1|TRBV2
TGTGCCAGCGGACAGGGAAACACTGAAGCTTTCTTT
CASGQGNTEAFF
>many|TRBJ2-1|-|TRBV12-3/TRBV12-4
TGTGCCAGCAGTGACGGGACGTCTGGCTCCTACAATGAGCAGTTCTTC
CASSDGTSGSYNEQFF
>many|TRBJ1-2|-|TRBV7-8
TGTGCCAGCAGCCCCCTATCAGATTATGGCTACACCTTC
CASSPLSDYGYTF
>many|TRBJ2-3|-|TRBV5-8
TGTGCCAGCAGCAATGGACAGACTAGCACAGATACGCAGTATTTT
CASSNGQTSTDTQYF
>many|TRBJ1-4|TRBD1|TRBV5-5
TGTGCCAGCAGCTTCGGACAGGGAGGTAATGAAAAACTGTTTTTT
CASSFGQGGNEKLFF